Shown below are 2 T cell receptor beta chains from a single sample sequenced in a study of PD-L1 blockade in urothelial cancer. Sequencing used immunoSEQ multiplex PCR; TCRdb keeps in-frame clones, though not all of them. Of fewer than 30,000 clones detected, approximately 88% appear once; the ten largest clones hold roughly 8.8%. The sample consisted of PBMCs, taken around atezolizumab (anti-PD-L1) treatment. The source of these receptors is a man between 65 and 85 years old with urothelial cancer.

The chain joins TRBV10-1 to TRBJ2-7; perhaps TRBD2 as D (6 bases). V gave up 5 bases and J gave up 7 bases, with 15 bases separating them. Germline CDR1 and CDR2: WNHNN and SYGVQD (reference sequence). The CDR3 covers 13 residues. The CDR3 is CASSPEAGGEQYF. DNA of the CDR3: TGCGCCAGCAGTCCGGAGGCCGGGGGTGAGCAGTACTTC.

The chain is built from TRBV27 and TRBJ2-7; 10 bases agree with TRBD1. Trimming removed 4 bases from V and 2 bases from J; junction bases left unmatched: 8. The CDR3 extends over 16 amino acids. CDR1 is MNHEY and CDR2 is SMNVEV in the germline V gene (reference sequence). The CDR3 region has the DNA TGTGCCAGCAGTTCGCCGACAGGGGGCTTTACCTACGAGCAGTACTTC. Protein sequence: CASSSPTGGFTYEQYF.